The 31 T cell receptor beta chains below all came from one sample that was sequenced in a study of early T cells in non-severe SARS-CoV-2 infection. Each CDR3 protein is one row after TCRdb ran MiXCR on the 5' RACE reads. In the table there are about 97,000 distinct CDR3 sequences, approximately 10% of which are singletons. Sample: whole blood, taken at baseline. These receptors all come from an adult who was a healthcare worker with PCR-confirmed SARS-CoV-2 infection or an uninfected control (not recorded which).

In this sample, this clonotype turned up many times. V and J are TRBV7-8 and TRBJ1-4; 8 bases match TRBD1. The CDR3 is made up of 14 amino acids. J lost 4 bases, V lost 5 bases, and 3 bases had no gene match. Germline V gene sequence: CDR1 SGHVS, CDR2 FQNEAQ. The DNA for the CDR3 is TGTGCCAGCAGCACGGGACAGGATAATGAAAAACTGTTTTTT. This translates into CASSTGQDNEKLFF.

The sample holds many counts of this clonotype. The chain uses TRBV7-9 and TRBJ2-2, with D perhaps TRBD1 (5 bases). The ends were cut back, 8 bases at V and 6 bases at J, with 7 bases in the middle. Germline V CDR1 and CDR2: SEHNR, FQNEAQ (reference sequence). The CDR3 is 11 residues long. As DNA, the CDR3 is TGTGCCAGCGGGGCCGCCGGGGAGCTGTTTTTT. This codes for CASGAAGELFF.

This clonotype appeared a few times. The V call is TRBV5-1, the J call TRBJ1-2, with D perhaps matching TRBD1 (6 bases). The germline V and J ends were trimmed by 4 bases and 4 bases, with 17 bases remaining between them. Germline CDR1 and CDR2: SGHRS and YFSETQ. The CDR3 spans 15 residues. The CDR3, as DNA: TGCGCCAGCAGCCCTGACAGGAGCAGTGTCTATGGCTACACCTTC. Amino acid sequence: CASSPDRSSVYGYTF.

The chain recombines TRBV19 with TRBJ2-1; possible D gene TRBD1, 6 bases. This CDR3 has 12 residues. Germline assignment: CDR1 LNHDA and CDR2 SQIVND (reference sequence). Trimming shortened V by 6 bases and J by 8 bases, and 11 bases separated the two germline ends. The CDR3 spells CASRGARDEQFF. The CDR3 DNA is TGTGCCAGTAGGGGGGCGAGGGATGAGCAGTTCTTC.

For this clonotype: A much more abundant neighbour one base away suggests this may be a read error. V usage is TRBV5-1 and J usage is TRBJ2-1; D remains unclear. Trimming took off 1 base at V and 6 bases at J, with 11 bases between the two ends. Germline V gene sequence: CDR1 SGHRS, CDR2 YFSETQ. The CDR3 consists of 14 residues. DNA of the CDR3: TGCGCCAGCAGCTTGCGGCAGAGTAGCAATGAGCAGTTCTTC. It translates to CASSLRQSSNEQFF.

This clonotype was seen many times. This chain joins TRBV19 and TRBJ1-5; D uncertain. CDR1 is LNHDA, CDR2 SQIVND, per germline (reference sequence). CDR3 length equals 13 residues. V was trimmed by 8 bases and J by 5 bases, leaving 13 bases between them. CDR3 protein: CASLGRRDQPQHF. The CDR3 DNA reads as TGTGCCAGTTTAGGCCGACGGGATCAGCCCCAGCATTTT.

This chain links TRBV10-3 with TRBJ2-7, with 7 bases identical to TRBD2. Germline CDR1 and CDR2: ENHRY and SYGVKD. This CDR3 has 15 amino acids. J was trimmed by 2 bases and V by 4 bases; bases with no gene match: 8. The CDR3 loop reads CAISASLAEPYEQYF. The CDR3 nucleotides read TGTGCCATCAGTGCTAGCCTAGCGGAACCCTACGAGCAGTACTTC.

The chain employs TRBV5-1 and TRBJ2-7, with D uncertain. Deletions cut 3 bases from V and 5 bases from J, with 12 bases between. The germline gives CDR1 SGHRS, CDR2 YFSETQ. The CDR3 is 13 residues long. The CDR3 reads CASSSIRSHEQYF. The CDR3, as DNA: TGCGCCAGCAGCTCAATAAGGTCCCACGAGCAGTACTTC.

This clonotype appeared a few times. J is TRBJ1-1 and V is TRBV3-1, with TRBD1 as a possible D gene (6 bases). Trimming took 1 base from V and 4 from J, leaving 7 bases between them. CDR1 and CDR2 from the germline V gene are LGHDT and YNNKEL (reference sequence). The CDR3 is 13 amino acids. The CDR3 coding sequence is TGTGCCAGCAGCCAAGGCAGGGGCACTGAAGCTTTCTTT. It encodes CASSQGRGTEAFF.

The J gene is TRBJ2-5, the V gene TRBV7-9; TRBD2 matches 8 bases. CDR3 size: 14 residues. From germline, CDR1 is SEHNR and CDR2 FQNEAQ (reference sequence). V shed 1 base, J shed 5 bases, and the junction held 3 bases outside the gene matches. The CDR3 loop is CASSLVSGMETQYF. CDR3 nucleotide sequence: TGTGCCAGCAGCTTAGTTAGCGGGATGGAGACCCAGTACTTC.

This clonotype was recorded at least ten times. The chain uses TRBV5-5 and TRBJ2-7; TRBD1 matches 11 bases. V gave up 2 bases and J gave up 5 bases; unmatched junction bases: 3. CDR1 and CDR2 (germline): SGHKS, YYEKEE (reference sequence). There are 14 residues in the CDR3. CDR3 nucleotides: TGTGCCAGCAGCTTTCAGGGACAGGGGGACGAGCAGTACTTC. Translation: CASSFQGQGDEQYF.

This clonotype was counted ten times or more. The rearrangement joins TRBV9 to TRBJ1-6; D is uncertain. V lost 4 bases and J lost 5, with 10 bases in between. The CDR3 has 14 amino acids. Germline CDR1 and CDR2: SGDLS and YYNGEE. The CDR3 loop reads CASSTTVDNSPLHF. As DNA, the CDR3 is TGTGCCAGCAGCACGACGGTGGATAATTCACCCCTCCACTTT.

There are a few counts of this clonotype. The chain links TRBV7-6 to TRBJ2-3, with 13 bases matching TRBD2. Per the germline V gene, CDR1 is SGHVS and CDR2 is FNYEAQ. The CDR3 has 16 amino acids. J lost 8 bases, V lost 4 bases, and 9 bases had no gene match. The chain's CDR3 is CASSSDTSGRGTTQYF. The CDR3 region has the DNA TGTGCCAGCAGCTCAGATACTAGCGGGAGGGGGACTACGCAGTATTTT.

The sample holds a few counts of this clonotype. The chain uses TRBV9 and TRBJ2-2; 11 bases are a match to TRBD2. The CDR3 extends over 16 amino acids. Germline V gene data show CDR1 as SGDLS and CDR2 as YYNGEE. V was clipped by 0 bases and J by 6 bases; unmatched bases: 4. The CDR3 DNA reads as TGTGCCAGCAGCGTAGAACTAGCGGGAGTCCCCGGGGAGCTGTTTTTT. Its protein product is CASSVELAGVPGELFF.

This clonotype has only a few counts. V usage is TRBV6-5 and J usage is TRBJ1-1, with D unclear. V lost 5 bases to trimming and J lost 7 bases, with 11 bases between them. The CDR3 runs 12 residues. Germline CDR1 MNHEY, CDR2 SVGAGI. This CDR3 is CASSDRRREAFF. DNA for the CDR3: TGTGCCAGCAGTGATCGACGGCGTGAAGCTTTCTTT.

The V gene is TRBV9, the J gene TRBJ1-4; D unclear. V was trimmed by 3 bases and J by 6 bases, leaving 18 bases between them. This CDR3 comprises 16 residues. CDR1 SGDLS and CDR2 YYNGEE come from the germline V gene. CDR3 loop: CASSARTSRADEKLFF. CDR3 nucleotides: TGTGCCAGCAGCGCCAGGACCTCCCGGGCCGATGAAAAACTGTTTTTT.

This clonotype was counted only a few times. This chain links TRBV20-1 with TRBJ2-3, with 7 bases matching TRBD1. V gave up 5 bases and J gave up 1 base; unmatched junction bases: 9. Germline V gene sequence: CDR1 DFQATT, CDR2 SNEGSKA (reference sequence). This CDR3 is 15 amino acids long. The CDR3 bases are TGCAGTGCTGGGGGACAGTCCTTTGGCACAGATACGCAGTATTTT. Amino acids: CSAGGQSFGTDTQYF.

This clonotype was counted ten times or more. The gene calls are TRBV5-1 and TRBJ2-2; D gene uncertain. Trimming stripped 0 bases from V and 8 bases from J, with 11 bases between. CDR3 length equals 14 residues. Per germline, CDR1 SGHRS and CDR2 YFSETQ. CDR3 region: CASSLAPRYGELFF. CDR3 coding DNA: TGCGCCAGCAGCTTGGCCCCAAGATATGGGGAGCTGTTTTTT.

The rearrangement uses TRBV12-5 and TRBJ1-1; the D gene is possibly TRBD1 (5 bases). The CDR3 loop spans 17 amino acids. Germline assignment: CDR1 LGHNT and CDR2 FRNRAP. Trimming stripped 3 bases from V and 0 bases from J, with 17 bases between. The DNA of the CDR3 is TGTGCTAGTGGTTTAACCGCAGGGAGTCAGGTGAACACTGAAGCTTTCTTT. It codes for CASGLTAGSQVNTEAFF.

This clonotype was seen ten or more times. V is TRBV18 and J is TRBJ1-3; TRBD1 matches at 7 bases. CDR3 length equals 15 residues. Germline V gene data show CDR1 as KGHSH and CDR2 as LQKENI. V lost 5 bases and J lost 4; bases outside the gene matches: 8. The DNA of the CDR3 is TGTGCCAGCTCATGGGAACAGGGGAGCGGAAACACCATATATTTT. Residues: CASSWEQGSGNTIYF. Based on the CDR3 plus reference TRBV18 and TRBJ1-3, the full variable domain is NAGVMQNPRHLVRRRGQEARLRCSPMKGHSHVYWYRQLPEEGLKFMVYLQKENIIDESGMPKERFSAEFPKEGPSILRIQQVVRGDSAAYFCASSWEQGSGNTIYFGEGSWLTVV.

This clonotype was found a few times. The chain couples TRBV11-2 to TRBJ2-5, with 11 bases aligning to TRBD2. CDR1 and CDR2 from the germline V gene are SGHAT and FQNNGV. V was clipped by 5 bases and J by 3 bases; unmatched bases: 8. This CDR3 contains 16 residues. Written as DNA, the CDR3 is TGTGCCAGCAGCACTACCGGGACTAGCGGCGAAGAGACCCAGTACTTC. As protein: CASSTTGTSGEETQYF.

This clonotype was seen only a few times. The chain couples TRBV12-3 or TRBV12-4 to TRBJ2-1, with a tentative D call TRBD2 (5 bases). V lost 1 base and J lost 5, with 6 bases in between. CDR3 length: 13 amino acids. This CDR3 is CASSLGTHNEQFF. Here the CDR3 DNA reads TGTGCCAGCAGTTTAGGGACTCACAATGAGCAGTTCTTC.

The CDR3 is CAISESGGGGVYNEQFF. The CDR3 nucleotides are TGTGCCATCAGTGAGTCGGGAGGCGGGGGTGTCTACAATGAGCAGTTCTTC. J is TRBJ2-1 and V is TRBV10-3, with 7 positions matching TRBD2. J lost 3 bases, V lost 0 bases, and 8 bases had no gene match. Germline values: CDR1 ENHRY, CDR2 SYGVKD. CDR3 length: 17 residues.

This clonotype has only a few counts. The J gene is TRBJ2-1, the V gene TRBV27; 7 positions match TRBD2. Trimming at V came to 2 bases and at J to 6 bases, leaving 7 bases not matched to a gene. In germline, CDR1 is MNHEY, CDR2 SMNVEV (reference sequence). This CDR3 has 15 amino acids. The CDR3 here is CASSLSGAGSNEQFF. CDR3 coding DNA: TGTGCCAGCAGTTTAAGCGGGGCGGGAAGCAATGAGCAGTTCTTC.

The J gene is TRBJ2-7, the V gene TRBV19, with a possible D match to TRBD2 (6 bases). V dropped 5 bases and J dropped 6 bases, with 17 bases sitting between them. The CDR3 has 14 amino acids. Germline V lookup: CDR1 LNHDA, CDR2 SQIVND (reference sequence). The CDR3 nucleotides are TGTGCCAGTAGTCCCCGCGGGACTCACACCGAGCAGTACTTC. It translates to CASSPRGTHTEQYF. Looking up the rest from reference TRBV19 and TRBJ2-7 gives the full variable domain: DGGITQSPKYLFRKEGQNVTLSCEQNLNHDAMYWYRQDPGQGLRLIYYSQIVNDFQKGDIAEGYSVSREKKESFPLTVTSAQKNPTAFYLCASSPRGTHTEQYFGPGTRLTVT.

The CDR3 is CASSQASGMADTQYF. For the CDR3, the DNA is TGTGCCAGCAGCCAAGCAAGCGGGATGGCAGATACGCAGTATTTT. The V gene is TRBV4-2, the J gene TRBJ2-3, with 7 bases identical to TRBD2. The CDR3 contains 15 residues. V trimming: 1 base; J trimming: 4 bases; junction bases outside the gene matches: 5. Germline V gene data show CDR1 as LGHNA and CDR2 as YNFKEQ.

V usage is TRBV7-2 and J usage is TRBJ2-5; 11 positions agree with TRBD2. J gave up 3 bases and V 5 bases, and 5 bases lay outside the gene matches. The CDR3 sequence is 15 residues long. Germline CDR1 SGHTA, CDR2 FQGNSA. The CDR3 spells CASSQEGLAEETQYF. CDR3 sequence (DNA): TGTGCCAGCAGCCAAGAGGGACTAGCGGAAGAGACCCAGTACTTC.

The chain recombines TRBV20-1 with TRBJ2-3; 12 bases agree with TRBD2. The germline gives CDR1 DFQATT, CDR2 SNEGSKA (reference sequence). The ends lost 8 bases at V and 2 bases at J; junction bases unmatched: 8. This CDR3 has 15 residues. The CDR3 protein is CSSRTSGIFTDTQYF. The DNA of the CDR3 is TGCAGTTCCCGGACTAGCGGGATTTTCACAGATACGCAGTATTTT.

CDR3 coding DNA: TGTGCCTGGAGTGTACTTGCCGGGGAGCTGTTTTTT. It translates to CAWSVLAGELFF. J is TRBJ2-2 and V is TRBV30; unclear D gene. The germline V gene encodes CDR1 GTSNPN and CDR2 SVGIG (reference sequence). With 0 bases removed from V and 6 bases from J, the gap between germline ends came to 5 bases. This CDR3 spans 12 amino acids.

The chain couples TRBV9 to TRBJ2-3; 7 bases align to TRBD2. V gave up 0 bases and J gave up 7 bases; unmatched junction bases: 8. The CDR3 covers 15 residues. Per the germline V gene, CDR1 is SGDLS and CDR2 is YYNGEE. The CDR3 reads CASSVDLRGINTQYF. CDR3 sequence (DNA): TGTGCCAGCAGCGTAGATCTGCGGGGGATAAATACGCAGTATTTT. Using reference TRBV9 and TRBJ2-3 for the parts outside the CDR3, the full variable domain is DSGVTQTPKHLITATGQRVTLRCSPRSGDLSVYWYQQSLDQGLQFLIQYYNGEERAKGNILERFSAQQFPDLHSELNLSSLELGDSALYFCASSVDLRGINTQYFGPGTRLTVL.

In nucleotides, the CDR3 is TGCGCCAGCAGCTTTCTGACAGGAGCGAACACTGAAGCTTTCTTT. Residues: CASSFLTGANTEAFF. V is TRBV5-1 and J is TRBJ1-1; D might be TRBD1 (6 bases). The germline CDR1 and CDR2 sequences are SGHRS and YFSETQ. The CDR3 consists of 15 residues. Deletions cut 2 bases from V and 1 base from J, with 12 bases between.